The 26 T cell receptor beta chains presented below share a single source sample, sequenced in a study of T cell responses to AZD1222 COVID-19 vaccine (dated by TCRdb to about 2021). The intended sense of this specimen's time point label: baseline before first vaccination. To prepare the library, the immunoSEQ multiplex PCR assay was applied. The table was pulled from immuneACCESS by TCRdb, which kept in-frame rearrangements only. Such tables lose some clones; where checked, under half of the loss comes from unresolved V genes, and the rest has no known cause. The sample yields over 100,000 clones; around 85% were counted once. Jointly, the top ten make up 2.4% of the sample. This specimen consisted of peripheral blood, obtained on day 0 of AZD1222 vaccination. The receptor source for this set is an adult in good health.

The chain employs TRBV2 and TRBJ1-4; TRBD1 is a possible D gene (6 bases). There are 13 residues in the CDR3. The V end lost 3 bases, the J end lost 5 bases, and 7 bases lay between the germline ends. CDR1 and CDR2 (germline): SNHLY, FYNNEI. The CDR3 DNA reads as TGTGCCAGCAGTGACCAGGGGAATGAAAAACTGTTTTTT. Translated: CASSDQGNEKLFF.

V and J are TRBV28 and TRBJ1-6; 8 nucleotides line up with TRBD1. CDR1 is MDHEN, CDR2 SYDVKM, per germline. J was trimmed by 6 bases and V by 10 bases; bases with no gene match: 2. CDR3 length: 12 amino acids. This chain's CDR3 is CATTGVNSPLHF. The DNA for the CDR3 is TGTGCCACGACAGGGGTTAATTCACCCCTCCACTTT.

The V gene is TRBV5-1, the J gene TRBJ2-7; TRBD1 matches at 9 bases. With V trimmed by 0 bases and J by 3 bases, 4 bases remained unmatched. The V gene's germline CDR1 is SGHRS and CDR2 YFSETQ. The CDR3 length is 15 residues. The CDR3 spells CASSLGGGQGYEQYF. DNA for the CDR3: TGCGCCAGCAGCTTGGGTGGGGGACAGGGCTACGAGCAGTACTTC.

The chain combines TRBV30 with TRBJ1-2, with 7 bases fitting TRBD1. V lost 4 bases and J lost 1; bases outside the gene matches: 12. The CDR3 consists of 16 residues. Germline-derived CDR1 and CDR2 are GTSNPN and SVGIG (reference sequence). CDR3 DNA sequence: TGTGCCTGGACGGTCTCCGGGACAGCCTTTAACTATGGCTACACCTTC. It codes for CAWTVSGTAFNYGYTF.

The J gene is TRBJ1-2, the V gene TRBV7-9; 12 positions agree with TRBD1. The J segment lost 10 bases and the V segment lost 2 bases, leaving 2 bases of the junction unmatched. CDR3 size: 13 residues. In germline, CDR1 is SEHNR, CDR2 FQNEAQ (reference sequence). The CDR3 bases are TGTGCCAGCAGCTTATGGGACAGGGGGCCCTACACCTTC. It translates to CASSLWDRGPYTF.

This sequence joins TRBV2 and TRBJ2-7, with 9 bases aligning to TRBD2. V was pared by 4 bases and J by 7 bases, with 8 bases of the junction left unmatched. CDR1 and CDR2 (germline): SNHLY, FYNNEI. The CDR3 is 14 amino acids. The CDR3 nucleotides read TGTGCCAGCAGTGGGATAGCGGGAGTTGGTGAGCAGTACTTC. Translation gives CASSGIAGVGEQYF. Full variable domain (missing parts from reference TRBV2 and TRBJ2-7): EPEVTQTPSHQVTQMGQEVILRCVPISNHLYFYWYRQILGQKVEFLVSFYNNEISEKSEIFDDQFSVERPDGSNFTLKIRSTKLEDSAMYFCASSGIAGVGEQYFGPGTRLTVT.

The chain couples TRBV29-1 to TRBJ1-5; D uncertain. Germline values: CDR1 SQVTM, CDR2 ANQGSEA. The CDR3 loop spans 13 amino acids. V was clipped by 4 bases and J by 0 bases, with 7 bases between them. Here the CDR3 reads CSVGGLSNQPQHF. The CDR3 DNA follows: TGCAGCGTTGGAGGGCTTAGCAATCAGCCCCAGCATTTT.

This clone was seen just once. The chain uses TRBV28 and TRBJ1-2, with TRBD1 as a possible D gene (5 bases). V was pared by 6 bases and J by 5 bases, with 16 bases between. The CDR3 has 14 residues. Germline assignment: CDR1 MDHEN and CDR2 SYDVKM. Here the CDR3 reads CASSQAGGKYGYTF. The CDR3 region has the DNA TGTGCCAGCAGCCAGGCTGGGGGGAAATATGGCTACACCTTC.

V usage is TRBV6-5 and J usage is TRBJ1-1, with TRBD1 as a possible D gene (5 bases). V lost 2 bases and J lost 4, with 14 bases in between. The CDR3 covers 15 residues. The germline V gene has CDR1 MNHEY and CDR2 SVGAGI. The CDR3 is CASSYPGLGGTEAFF. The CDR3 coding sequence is TGTGCCAGCAGTTACCCCGGGTTGGGGGGCACTGAAGCTTTCTTT.

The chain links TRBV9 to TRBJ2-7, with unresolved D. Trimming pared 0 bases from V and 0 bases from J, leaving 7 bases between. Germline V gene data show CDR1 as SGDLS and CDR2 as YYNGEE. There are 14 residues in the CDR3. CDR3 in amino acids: CASSVGVSSYEQYF. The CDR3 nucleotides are TGTGCCAGCAGCGTAGGCGTTAGCTCCTACGAGCAGTACTTC.

The CDR3: CASSLLGGGGYTF. The CDR3 DNA is TGTGCCAGCAGTTTACTCGGGGGAGGCGGCTACACCTTC. The chain recombines TRBV27 with TRBJ1-2; possible D gene TRBD1, 5 bases. Germline V CDR1 and CDR2: MNHEY, SMNVEV (reference sequence). Trimming cost V 2 bases and J 8 bases, with 12 bases left between them. This CDR3 contains 13 residues.

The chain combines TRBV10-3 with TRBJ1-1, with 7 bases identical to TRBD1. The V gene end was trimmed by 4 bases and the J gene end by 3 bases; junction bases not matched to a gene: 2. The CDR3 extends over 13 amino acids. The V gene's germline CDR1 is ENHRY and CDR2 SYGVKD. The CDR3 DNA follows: TGTGCCATCAGTGGGGACAGTGACACTGAAGCTTTCTTT. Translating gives CAISGDSDTEAFF.

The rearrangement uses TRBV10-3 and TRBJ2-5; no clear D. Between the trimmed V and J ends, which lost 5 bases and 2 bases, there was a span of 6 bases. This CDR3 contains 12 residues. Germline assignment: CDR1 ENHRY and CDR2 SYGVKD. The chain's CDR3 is CAISSGQETQYF. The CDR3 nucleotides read TGTGCCATCAGTTCCGGGCAAGAGACCCAGTACTTC.

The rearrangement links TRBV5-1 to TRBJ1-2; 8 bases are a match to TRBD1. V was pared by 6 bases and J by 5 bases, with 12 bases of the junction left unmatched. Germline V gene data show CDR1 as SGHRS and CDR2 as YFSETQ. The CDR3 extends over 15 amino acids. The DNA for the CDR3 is TGCGCCAGCACCCCGGGTACAGGGGGAGGGTATGGCTACACCTTC. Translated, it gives CASTPGTGGGYGYTF.

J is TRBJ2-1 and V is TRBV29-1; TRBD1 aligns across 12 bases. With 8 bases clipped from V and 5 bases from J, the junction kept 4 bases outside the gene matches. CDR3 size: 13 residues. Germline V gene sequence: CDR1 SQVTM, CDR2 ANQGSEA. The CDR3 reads CSTGQGANNEQFF. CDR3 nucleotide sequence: TGCAGCACGGGACAGGGGGCGAACAATGAGCAGTTCTTC.

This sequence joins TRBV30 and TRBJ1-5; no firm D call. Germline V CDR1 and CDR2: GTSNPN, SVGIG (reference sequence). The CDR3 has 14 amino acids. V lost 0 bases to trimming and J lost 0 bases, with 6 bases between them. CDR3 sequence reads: CAWSVRASNQPQHF. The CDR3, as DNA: TGTGCCTGGAGTGTACGAGCTAGCAATCAGCCCCAGCATTTT.

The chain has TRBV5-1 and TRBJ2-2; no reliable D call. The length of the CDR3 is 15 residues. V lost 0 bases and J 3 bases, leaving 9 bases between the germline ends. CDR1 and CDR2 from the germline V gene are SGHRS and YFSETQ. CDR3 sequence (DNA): TGCGCCAGCAGCTTGGAATTAGTGCACACCGGGGAGCTGTTTTTT. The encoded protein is CASSLELVHTGELFF.

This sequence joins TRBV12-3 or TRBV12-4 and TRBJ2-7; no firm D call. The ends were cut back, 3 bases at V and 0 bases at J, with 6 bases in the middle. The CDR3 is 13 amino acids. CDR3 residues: CASSLGPSYEQYF. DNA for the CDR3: TGTGCCAGCAGTTTGGGTCCCTCCTACGAGCAGTACTTC.

Here the CDR3 reads CASSSGGDREQYF. In DNA, the CDR3 is TGCGCCAGCAGCAGTGGGGGGGACCGGGAGCAGTACTTC. The chain recombines TRBV5-1 with TRBJ2-7, with 7 bases identical to TRBD2. The length of the CDR3 is 13 residues. The trim removed 4 bases at V and 7 bases at J, leaving 8 bases unmatched. Germline values: CDR1 SGHRS, CDR2 YFSETQ. Looking up the rest from reference TRBV5-1 and TRBJ2-7 gives the full variable domain: KAGVTQTPRYLIKTRGQQVTLSCSPISGHRSVSWYQQTPGQGLQFLFEYFSETQRNKGNFPGRFSGRQFSNSRSEMNVSTLELGDSALYLCASSSGGDREQYFGPGTRLTVT.

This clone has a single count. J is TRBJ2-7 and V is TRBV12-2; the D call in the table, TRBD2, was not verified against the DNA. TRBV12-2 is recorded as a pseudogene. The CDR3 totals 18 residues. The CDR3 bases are TGTGCAAGTCGCCTCGGTTGTCTAGCGGGAGGTCAGGAGTGCGAGCAGTACTTC. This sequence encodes CASRLGCLAGGQECEQYF.

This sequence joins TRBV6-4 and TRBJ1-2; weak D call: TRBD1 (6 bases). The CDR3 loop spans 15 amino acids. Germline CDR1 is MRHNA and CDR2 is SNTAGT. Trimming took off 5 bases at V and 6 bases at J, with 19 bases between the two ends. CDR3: CASSITGSPLDGYTF. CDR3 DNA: TGTGCCAGCAGTATAACAGGGAGCCCACTCGATGGCTACACCTTC.

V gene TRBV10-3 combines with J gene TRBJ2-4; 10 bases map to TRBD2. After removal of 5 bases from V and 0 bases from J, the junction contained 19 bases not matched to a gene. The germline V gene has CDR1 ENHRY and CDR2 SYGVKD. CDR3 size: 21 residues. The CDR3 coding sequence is TGTGCCATCAGTAACCCGATGTCCCAGCGGGGGGGGTCACTAGCCAAAAACATTCAGTACTTC. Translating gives CAISNPMSQRGGSLAKNIQYF.

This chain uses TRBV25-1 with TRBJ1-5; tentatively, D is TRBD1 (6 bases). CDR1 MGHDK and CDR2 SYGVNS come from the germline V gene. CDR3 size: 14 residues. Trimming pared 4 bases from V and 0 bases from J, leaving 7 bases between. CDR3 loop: CASSAQGSNQPQHF. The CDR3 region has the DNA TGTGCCAGCAGTGCACAGGGTAGCAATCAGCCCCAGCATTTT. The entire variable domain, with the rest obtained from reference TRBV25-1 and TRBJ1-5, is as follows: EADIYQTPRYLVIGTGKKITLECSQTMGHDKMYWYQQDPGMELHLIHYSYGVNSTEKGDLSSESTVSRIRTEHFPLTLESARPSHTSQYLCASSAQGSNQPQHFGDGTRLSIL.

The CDR3 sequence is CASSSEGQGGPLHF. The CDR3 region has the DNA TGTGCCAGCAGTAGCGAGGGACAGGGAGGACCCCTCCACTTT. This chain joins TRBV6-5 and TRBJ1-6; 9 bases line up with TRBD1. CDR3 length: 14 amino acids. Germline V gene lookup returns CDR1 MNHEY and CDR2 SVGAGI. V was pared by 5 bases and J by 12 bases, with 8 bases of the junction left unmatched.

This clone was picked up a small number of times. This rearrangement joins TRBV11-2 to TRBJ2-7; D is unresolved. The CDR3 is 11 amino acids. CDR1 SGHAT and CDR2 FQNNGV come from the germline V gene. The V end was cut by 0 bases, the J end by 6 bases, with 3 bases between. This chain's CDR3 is CASSLESEQYF. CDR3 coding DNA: TGTGCCAGCAGCTTAGAAAGCGAGCAGTACTTC.

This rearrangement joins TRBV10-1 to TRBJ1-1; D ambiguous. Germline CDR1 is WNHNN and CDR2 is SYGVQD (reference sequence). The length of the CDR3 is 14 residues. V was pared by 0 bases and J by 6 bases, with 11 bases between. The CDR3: CASSESRVKAEAFF. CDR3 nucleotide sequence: TGCGCCAGCAGTGAGTCGAGGGTCAAAGCTGAAGCTTTCTTT.